This T cell receptor beta chain emerged from a study of blood T cell repertoires in COVID-19. Whole-study context: COVID-19 samples collected from the United States, Italy and Spain covered acute and convalescent phases. T cells, B-cell-depleted T cells, or PBMCs supplied cDNA or gDNA.

CDR1 and CDR2 (germline): LNHDA, SQIVND (reference sequence). Deletions cut 3 bases from V and 6 bases from J, with 11 bases between. The CDR3 spans 14 residues. As originally analysed: Reference gene primers were amplified, and this amplification served to estimate nucleated cell counts. Assay used: immunoSEQ multiplex PCR; TCRdb lists only in-frame clones, some missing. The V and J calls and clone size come from that table; D and trimming were worked out from the DNA. The data hold 150,000 to 200,000 clones, with roughly 90% observed a single time. Material for sequencing was peripheral blood. This chain connects TRBV19 to TRBJ2-2; TRBD2 might be the D (5 bases). This clonotype originated in a man aged 55 to 70 with acute or convalescent COVID-19. The CDR3 region is CASSMLGGPGELFF. The CDR3, as DNA: TGTGCCAGTAGTATGCTAGGAGGCCCCGGGGAGCTGTTTTTT.